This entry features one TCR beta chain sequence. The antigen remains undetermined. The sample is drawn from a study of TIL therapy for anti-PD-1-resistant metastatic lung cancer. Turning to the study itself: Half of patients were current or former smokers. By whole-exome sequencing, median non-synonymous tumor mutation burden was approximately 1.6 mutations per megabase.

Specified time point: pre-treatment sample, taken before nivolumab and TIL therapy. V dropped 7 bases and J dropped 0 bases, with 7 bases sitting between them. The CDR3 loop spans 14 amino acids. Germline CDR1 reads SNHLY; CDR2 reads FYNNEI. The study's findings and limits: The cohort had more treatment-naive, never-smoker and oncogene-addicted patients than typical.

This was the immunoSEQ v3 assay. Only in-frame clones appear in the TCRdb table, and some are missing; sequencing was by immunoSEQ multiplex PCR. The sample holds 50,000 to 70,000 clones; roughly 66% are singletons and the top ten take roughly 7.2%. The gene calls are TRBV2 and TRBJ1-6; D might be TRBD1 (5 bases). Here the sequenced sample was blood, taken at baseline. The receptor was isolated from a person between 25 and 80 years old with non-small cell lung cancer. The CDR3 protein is CASNGGSYNSPLHF. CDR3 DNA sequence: TGTGCCAGCAATGGGGGCTCCTATAATTCACCCCTCCACTTT.